A single sample is the source of the 13 T cell receptor beta chains below, sequenced in a study of blood T cells in healthy people across ages (dated by TCRdb to 2014 to 2015). The library was obtained by 5' RACE. For sequencing, an Illumina HiSeq 2500 was employed. A second PCR of about 6 to 12 cycles was run with a J-beta primer mix and a sample-barcoded 5' primer. The public reads were quality trimmed at Q25 with fastp and then assembled into clones with MiXCR by TCRdb, keeping productive beta chains. Entries that share a CDR3 protein sequence are merged under the most common genes and DNA. Present in this sample are 1.2 million to 1.5 million distinct CDR3 sequences, roughly 45% of which were seen just once. The ten largest make up 7% to 9% of the sample. Sequenced input: blood. The receptors come from a woman younger than 30 in good health.

The chain employs TRBV9 and TRBJ2-5; possible D gene TRBD1, 6 bases. The germline V and J ends were trimmed by 0 bases and 5 bases, with 11 bases remaining between them. CDR3 length: 14 residues. Germline V gene sequence: CDR1 SGDLS, CDR2 YYNGEE. The CDR3 DNA follows: TGTGCCAGCAGCGTAGGAGGGGGTACTGAGACCCAGTACTTC. This encodes CASSVGGGTETQYF.

Turning to this clonotype: A junction boundary mismatches the germline segment, possibly from a read error. V usage is TRBV7-9 and J usage is TRBJ2-7, with unresolved D. Germline CDR1 and CDR2: SEHNR and FQNEAQ (reference sequence). The CDR3 runs to 14 residues. The CDR3 DNA follows: TGTGCCGGCAGCGAACGGGCGGTTACCTACGAGCAGTACTTC. It encodes CAGSERAVTYEQYF.

Comment on this clonotype: One junction end disagrees with the germline gene, perhaps due to a read error. This CDR3 reads CASSLEAGTAYGHTF. The CDR3 coding sequence is TGTGCCAGCAGCTTAGAGGCCGGGACAGCCTATGGCCACACCTTC. V gene TRBV7-9 combines with J gene TRBJ1-2; 7 bases fit TRBD1. This CDR3 comprises 15 residues. Germline CDR1 and CDR2: SEHNR and FQNEAQ (reference sequence).

V usage is TRBV5-1 and J usage is TRBJ1-1; 11 positions match TRBD1. This CDR3 is built from 16 residues. Germline trimming cut 0 bases from V and 7 bases from J; bases unmatched to any gene: 8. Per the germline V gene, CDR1 is SGHRS and CDR2 is YFSETQ. The CDR3 bases are TGCGCCAGCAGCTTGGATGGGACAGGGGGAGGACGTGAAGCTTTCTTT. Translating gives CASSLDGTGGGREAFF.

This clonotype was seen a handful of times. The V gene is TRBV7-8, the J gene TRBJ1-1; 9 nucleotides agree with TRBD1. V shed 6 bases and J 1 base; nucleotides not matched to a gene: 3. Germline CDR1 reads SGHVS; CDR2 reads FQNEAQ. The CDR3 covers 14 residues. CDR3 nucleotide sequence: TGTGCCAGCAGTTGGGACAGGGCGAACACTGAAGCTTTCTTT. This encodes CASSWDRANTEAFF.

The chain has TRBV29-1 and TRBJ2-1, with TRBD2 identical over 7 bases. V shed 4 bases, J shed 5 bases, and the junction held 14 bases outside the gene matches. Germline loops: CDR1 SQVTM, CDR2 ANQGSEA. The CDR3 runs to 16 residues. The DNA of the CDR3 is TGCAGCGTTGCTTACCGCCTACTAGGACTAGACAATGAGCAGTTCTTC. Translation gives CSVAYRLLGLDNEQFF.

This chain joins TRBV4-1 and TRBJ1-2; D unresolved. Germline values: CDR1 MGHRA, CDR2 YSYEKL. V lost 1 base and J lost 0, with 9 bases in between. The CDR3 consists of 15 residues. CDR3 sequence reads: CASSQGRRANYGYTF. In DNA, the CDR3 is TGCGCCAGCAGCCAAGGCAGGAGAGCTAACTATGGCTACACCTTC.

The CDR3 DNA reads as TGTGCCAGCAGCTTTCGACAGGGCGGACTAGTACTCCCCAGCTCTGGGGCCAACGTCCTGACTTTC. It encodes CASSFRQGGLVLPSSGANVLTF. This chain uses TRBV11-2 with TRBJ2-6; D may correspond to TRBD1 or TRBD2 (7 bases each). V was trimmed by 3 bases and J by 0 bases, leaving 27 bases between them. Germline lookup yields CDR1 SGHAT and CDR2 FQNNGV. This CDR3 region has 22 residues.

This chain joins TRBV27 and TRBJ2-1, with TRBD1 as a possible D gene (6 bases). V dropped 7 bases and J dropped 4 bases, with 14 bases sitting between them. The CDR3 consists of 14 residues. Per the germline V gene, CDR1 is MNHEY and CDR2 is SMNVEV (reference sequence). Here the CDR3 DNA reads TGTGCCAGCACCCAAGGAACAGGGTACAATGAGCAGTTCTTC. Translated: CASTQGTGYNEQFF.

V usage is TRBV5-1 and J usage is TRBJ1-1; no firm D call. The germline CDR1 and CDR2 sequences are SGHRS and YFSETQ. The V and J ends lost 0 bases and 3 bases respectively, with 6 bases between them. The CDR3 extends over 13 amino acids. The CDR3 is CASSLEVYTEAFF. Written as DNA, the CDR3 is TGCGCCAGCAGCTTGGAGGTATACACTGAAGCTTTCTTT. Full variable domain (outside the CDR3, taken from reference TRBV5-1 and TRBJ1-1): KAGVTQTPRYLIKTRGQQVTLSCSPISGHRSVSWYQQTPGQGLQFLFEYFSETQRNKGNFPGRFSGRQFSNSRSEMNVSTLELGDSALYLCASSLEVYTEAFFGQGTRLTVV.

The chain links TRBV29-1 to TRBJ1-5; 7 nucleotides line up with TRBD1. The trim removed 7 bases at V and 7 bases at J, leaving 7 bases unmatched. The CDR3 sequence is 12 residues long. The germline V gene encodes CDR1 SQVTM and CDR2 ANQGSEA. This chain's CDR3 is CSAGDSHQPQHF. CDR3 coding DNA: TGCAGCGCCGGGGACAGCCACCAGCCCCAGCATTTT.

This clonotype was seen only a few times. The V gene is TRBV29-1, the J gene TRBJ1-1; D remains ambiguous. The germline V and J ends were trimmed by 2 bases and 5 bases, with 15 bases remaining between them. Germline-derived CDR1 and CDR2 are SQVTM and ANQGSEA. This CDR3 comprises 14 residues. The CDR3 loop is CSVETGFSRTEAFF. The DNA for the CDR3 is TGCAGCGTTGAAACTGGATTTTCGAGGACTGAAGCTTTCTTT.

Only a few counts were recorded for this clonotype. The gene calls are TRBV27 and TRBJ1-5; 9 bases align to TRBD1. CDR3 length: 16 amino acids. In germline, CDR1 is MNHEY, CDR2 SMNVEV (reference sequence). The V segment lost 5 bases and the J segment 5 bases; nucleotides outside the gene matches: 10. The CDR3 region is CASSPVTGGYYQPQHF. The DNA of the CDR3 is TGTGCCAGCAGTCCGGTGACAGGGGGATACTATCAGCCCCAGCATTTT.